This passage covers 18 T cell receptor beta chains from one sample sequenced in a study of spatial heterogeneity in lung cancer. Overall study results and limits: Expanded intratumoral alpha and beta TCR counts tracked tumor mutation counts.

No antigen has been assigned to these receptors. The time point was: sample taken at primary tumor resection. MiXCR was run by TCRdb on the 5' RACE reads, yielding one entry per CDR3 protein. The sample comprises fewer than 20,000 distinct CDR3 sequences, 7% to 8% of which are singletons, and about 20% rests with the top ten. Source: lung tumor tissue, taken at surgery. The receptors were sampled from a female donor with early-stage non-small cell lung cancer.

This clonotype was detected ten times or more. The chain uses TRBV5-1 and TRBJ2-5, with D perhaps given as TRBD1 or TRBD2 (5 bases each). The CDR3 covers 15 residues. Trimming shortened V by 2 bases and J by 2 bases, and 13 bases separated the two germline ends. Germline lookup yields CDR1 SGHRS and CDR2 YFSETQ. The CDR3 DNA sequence: TGCGCCAGCAGCTTAGAGGGGACGGGGCAAGAGACCCAGTACTTC. Its protein is CASSLEGTGQETQYF.

This clonotype appeared many times. V and J are TRBV2 and TRBJ2-1; no clear D gene. CDR1 SNHLY and CDR2 FYNNEI come from the germline V gene. The CDR3 has 13 residues. V was pared by 1 base and J by 12 bases, with 13 bases between. CDR3 coding DNA: TGTGCCAGCAGTGAAGGCCCTAGTGTGGGGCAGTTCTTC. Translation gives CASSEGPSVGQFF. The variable domain in full, with the rest retrieved from reference TRBV2 and TRBJ2-1, is EPEVTQTPSHQVTQMGQEVILRCVPISNHLYFYWYRQILGQKVEFLVSFYNNEISEKSEIFDDQFSVERPDGSNFTLKIRSTKLEDSAMYFCASSEGPSVGQFFGPGTRLTVL.

This clonotype was picked up many times. The chain couples TRBV28 to TRBJ1-1, with 8 bases identical to TRBD1. From germline, CDR1 is MDHEN and CDR2 SYDVKM. The CDR3 contains 17 residues. V lost 4 bases to trimming and J lost 6 bases; unmatched junction nucleotides: 16. CDR3 sequence: CASSSSGTGGNKAEAFF. The CDR3, as DNA: TGTGCCAGCAGTTCGTCCGGGACAGGCGGTAATAAGGCTGAAGCTTTCTTT.

The rearrangement joins TRBV7-3 to TRBJ1-1; D gene uncertain. CDR1 is SGHTA, CDR2 FQGTGA, per germline. V lost 1 base, J lost 6 bases, and 3 bases lay in between. CDR3 length: 11 residues. The CDR3: CASSLIPEAFF. The DNA for the CDR3 is TGTGCCAGCAGCTTAATCCCTGAAGCTTTCTTT.

The chain is built from TRBV19 and TRBJ2-7, with D possibly matching TRBD1 (6 bases). V was trimmed by 3 bases and J by 4 bases, leaving 13 bases between them. In germline, CDR1 is LNHDA, CDR2 SQIVND (reference sequence). CDR3 size: 14 residues. This chain's CDR3 is CASSMAGGRYEQYF. DNA of the CDR3: TGTGCCAGTAGTATGGCTGGGGGCCGGTACGAGCAGTACTTC. Full variable domain (outside the CDR3, taken from reference TRBV19 and TRBJ2-7): DGGITQSPKYLFRKEGQNVTLSCEQNLNHDAMYWYRQDPGQGLRLIYYSQIVNDFQKGDIAEGYSVSREKKESFPLTVTSAQKNPTAFYLCASSMAGGRYEQYFGPGTRLTVT.

This clonotype was picked up one time. The rearrangement links TRBV10-3 to TRBJ2-6; D not certain. V was cut by 3 bases and J by 0 bases, with 3 bases left in between. This CDR3 has 14 residues. Germline V gene data show CDR1 as ENHRY and CDR2 as SYGVKD. The chain's CDR3 is CAISEGSGANVLTF. The DNA of the CDR3 is TGTGCCATCAGTGAAGGCTCTGGGGCCAACGTCCTGACTTTC.

A few counts support this clonotype. The chain has TRBV7-7 and TRBJ2-3; the match to TRBD2 covers 9 bases. The V and J ends lost 5 bases and 0 bases, in that order; junction bases with no gene match: 15. The CDR3 length is 19 residues. Per germline, CDR1 SSHAT and CDR2 FNYEAQ (reference sequence). Here the CDR3 reads CASSRRQSGGRYSTDTQYF. In DNA, the CDR3 is TGTGCCAGCAGCCGCCGCCAGAGCGGGGGGCGTTATAGCACAGATACGCAGTATTTT.

The rearrangement uses TRBV14 and TRBJ1-3; D call uncertain. Between the trimmed V and J ends, which lost 4 bases and 3 bases, there was a span of 7 bases. The CDR3 extends over 13 amino acids. CDR1 and CDR2 (germline): SGHDN, FVKESK. Written as DNA, the CDR3 is TGTGCCAGCAGCCGTCTTTTTGGAAACACCATATATTTT. Amino acid sequence: CASSRLFGNTIYF. The complete variable domain, with remaining parts taken from reference TRBV14 and TRBJ1-3, reads EAGVTQFPSHSVIEKGQTVTLRCDPISGHDNLYWYRRVMGKEIKFLLHFVKESKQDESGMPNNRFLAERTGGTYSTLKVQPAELEDSGVYFCASSRLFGNTIYFGEGSWLTVV.

This chain links TRBV20-1 with TRBJ1-1; D is unclear. The germline CDR1 and CDR2 sequences are DFQATT and SNEGSKA (reference sequence). The CDR3 covers 14 residues. Trimming shortened V by 5 bases and J by 3 bases, and 16 bases separated the two germline ends. The CDR3 loop reads CSASRLRRDTEAFF. The CDR3 nucleotides read TGCAGTGCTTCCAGATTAAGACGGGACACTGAAGCTTTCTTT.

This clonotype was counted ten times or more. The CDR3 spells CSVESRGTDTQYF. As DNA, the CDR3 is TGCAGCGTTGAATCCAGGGGCACAGATACGCAGTATTTT. V usage is TRBV29-1 and J usage is TRBJ2-3; a weak D match, TRBD1 (5 bases). Germline V lookup: CDR1 SQVTM, CDR2 ANQGSEA. V was pared by 2 bases and J by 1 base, with 7 bases between. This CDR3 is built from 13 residues.

This clonotype was recorded at least ten times. V gene TRBV2 combines with J gene TRBJ2-2; 7 bases line up with TRBD2. CDR3 length equals 15 residues. CDR1 is SNHLY and CDR2 is FYNNEI in the germline V gene. V was pared by 4 bases and J by 4 bases, with 6 bases of the junction left unmatched. The CDR3 here is CASSVGQRGTGELFF. CDR3 DNA: TGTGCCAGCAGTGTAGGCCAGCGGGGCACCGGGGAGCTGTTTTTT.

As concerns this clonotype: One end of the junction is discordant with germline, which a read error may explain. The chain couples TRBV30 to TRBJ1-2; D remains ambiguous. CDR3 length equals 12 residues. CDR1 and CDR2 (germline): GTSNPN, SVGIG (reference sequence). In DNA form, the CDR3 reads TGTGTCTGGAGCGGGCCCAGCTATGGCTACACCTTC. It yields the protein CVWSGPSYGYTF. The entire variable domain, with the rest obtained from reference TRBV30 and TRBJ1-2, is as follows: SQTIHQWPATLVQPVGSPLSLECTVEGTSNPNLYWYRQAAGRGLQLLFYSVGIGQISSEVPQNLSASRPQDRQFILSSKKLLLSDSGFYLCVWSGPSYGYTFGSGTRLTVV.

In its sample, this clonotype was seen a few times. CDR3 coding DNA: TGTGCCAGCAGCCGAGAAAGCGGGGGGAGCTCCTACGAGCAGTACTTC. Its protein product is CASSRESGGSSYEQYF. The gene calls are TRBV11-2 and TRBJ2-7, with 9 bases identical to TRBD2. Germline loops: CDR1 SGHAT, CDR2 FQNNGV. The length of the CDR3 is 16 residues. V was clipped by 5 bases and J by 0 bases; unmatched bases: 8.

This clonotype was observed a handful of times. The rearrangement uses TRBV12-3 or TRBV12-4 and TRBJ2-3, with D unclear. The CDR3 sequence is 14 residues long. V lost 8 bases and J 1 base, leaving 13 bases between the germline ends. The DNA of the CDR3 is TGTGCCAGCTCCGGCCCAAGGGGCACAGATACGCAGTATTTT. This sequence encodes CASSGPRGTDTQYF.

In its sample, this clonotype was seen many times. V is TRBV7-8 and J is TRBJ2-3; 8 nucleotides line up with TRBD1. J lost 4 bases, V lost 8 bases, and 11 bases had no gene match. CDR1 is SGHVS and CDR2 is FQNEAQ in the germline V gene. The CDR3 has 15 residues. CDR3 sequence: CASHSRTGKADTQYF. CDR3 coding DNA: TGTGCCAGCCACTCCCGGACAGGGAAGGCAGATACGCAGTATTTT.

Written as DNA, the CDR3 is TGTGCCAGCAGCCTTCGATGGGATGAGCAGTTCTTC. This codes for CASSLRWDEQFF. This chain uses TRBV7-2 with TRBJ2-1; D gene ambiguous. The CDR3 sequence is 12 residues long. Germline V gene lookup returns CDR1 SGHTA and CDR2 FQGNSA. The V and J ends lost 5 bases and 8 bases respectively, with 10 bases between them.

This clonotype occurred a few times. The CDR3 loop is CASSHSEGDTQYF. CDR3 in DNA: TGTGCCAGCAGCCACTCGGAGGGAGATACGCAGTATTTT. V usage is TRBV3-1 and J usage is TRBJ2-3, with D possibly TRBD2 on 6 matching bases. This CDR3 is 13 amino acids long. Trimming removed 3 bases at V and 5 bases at J, with 9 bases between. Germline-derived CDR1 and CDR2 are LGHDT and YNNKEL (reference sequence).

This clonotype was counted ten times or more. The chain has TRBV6-1 and TRBJ1-2; TRBD1 matches 7 bases. Per the germline V gene, CDR1 is MNHNS and CDR2 is SASEGT. The V segment lost 0 bases and the J segment 3 bases; nucleotides outside the gene matches: 4. CDR3 length equals 15 residues. The CDR3 loop reads CASSEAAQGDYGYTF. The CDR3 DNA sequence: TGTGCCAGCAGTGAAGCGGCCCAGGGGGACTATGGCTACACCTTC.